One sample yielded the 5 T cell receptor beta chains listed below, sequenced in a study of monozygotic twins with inflammatory bowel disease. Reanalyzing the 5' RACE reads, TCRdb keeps one entry per CDR3 protein, without DNA. The sample's table shows just over 300,000 distinct CDR3 sequences. The sequencing input was blood. These receptors were collected from a human donor with ulcerative colitis or Crohn's disease, or a healthy co-twin of an affected twin (not recorded which).

The chain couples TRBV27 to TRBJ2-1; as DNA is missing, the TRBD2 call by TCRdb cannot be tested. Germline-derived CDR1 and CDR2 are MNHEY and SMNVEV (reference sequence). The CDR3 loop spans 17 amino acids. This CDR3 is CASSPLPGLAGAHEQFF.

The gene calls are TRBV12-3 or TRBV12-4 and TRBJ1-5; the D gene TCRdb calls, TRBD1, cannot be checked with no DNA. The CDR3 runs to 15 residues. The CDR3 loop reads CASSPGQGVAQPQHF.

The rearrangement uses TRBV11-2 and TRBJ2-5; with no DNA, the TCRdb D assignment of TRBD2 cannot be verified. Germline CDR1 is SGHAT and CDR2 is FQNNGV. CDR3 length equals 14 residues. The CDR3 region is CASSPPLPGTQENF.

The rearrangement links TRBV7-2 to TRBJ2-1; TCRdb selects TRBD2, and the lack of DNA leaves this call unchecked. This CDR3 has 15 residues. The germline V gene encodes CDR1 SGHTA and CDR2 FQGNSA. The CDR3 is CASSVLAAAYNEQFF.

The chain carries TRBV5-4 and TRBJ1-1; TCRdb designates TRBD1, a call that cannot be tested without DNA. CDR3 size: 14 residues. The germline V gene encodes CDR1 SGHNT and CDR2 YYREEE (reference sequence). The CDR3 is CASSPRGWDTEAFF. Full variable domain (outside the CDR3, taken from reference TRBV5-4 and TRBJ1-1): ETGVTQSPTHLIKTRGQQVTLRCSSQSGHNTVSWYQQALGQGPQFIFQYYREEENGRGNFPPRFSGLQFPNYSSELNVNALELDDSALYLCASSPRGWDTEAFFGQGTRLTVV.